This entry lists 28 T cell receptor beta chains sequenced from one sample in a study of T-cell reconstitution after alpha-beta-depleted transplantation in children. Unique molecular identifiers were incorporated when the TCRbeta library was constructed. From the PCR reads, TCRdb called clonotypes with MiXCR, one entry per CDR3 protein. Here the sample spans about 980,000 distinct CDR3 sequences, roughly 29% being singletons. Material: PBMCs, mostly from graft donor cells, obtained 360 days after TCRalphabeta/CD19-depleted stem cell transplant. The receptors derive from a boy in the first two years of life who had a stem cell transplant for SCID, so the T cells may come from the graft donor.

This clonotype was found a few times. This CDR3 is CASRAGLSNGELFF. CDR3 in DNA: TGTGCCAGCAGGGCCGGACTAAGTAACGGGGAGCTGTTTTTT. The chain has TRBV2 and TRBJ2-2; D perhaps matches TRBD2 (6 bases). The germline V and J ends were trimmed by 6 bases and 7 bases, with 15 bases remaining between them. The CDR3 is 14 amino acids. Per germline, CDR1 SNHLY and CDR2 FYNNEI.

The rearrangement uses TRBV28 and TRBJ2-2; 7 bases line up with TRBD1. The CDR3 extends over 18 amino acids. The junction had 15 bases not matched to a gene; V was cut back by 5 bases and J by 3 bases. The germline gives CDR1 MDHEN, CDR2 SYDVKM. The CDR3 reads CASSLPPPGQPYTGELFF. The DNA for the CDR3 is TGTGCCAGCAGTCTTCCACCCCCGGGACAGCCTTACACCGGGGAGCTGTTTTTT.

The sample holds a few counts of this clonotype. The chain combines TRBV28 with TRBJ2-5; 10 bases map to TRBD2. Germline CDR1 and CDR2: MDHEN and SYDVKM. V shed 5 bases and J 8 bases; nucleotides not matched to a gene: 5. The CDR3 totals 13 residues. The CDR3 loop is CASSLGTSATQYF. The CDR3 nucleotides are TGTGCCAGCAGTCTTGGGACTAGCGCTACCCAGTACTTC.

The sample holds many counts of this clonotype. The chain combines TRBV12-3 or TRBV12-4 with TRBJ1-5; D is undetermined. V lost 1 base and J lost 4, with 5 bases in between. CDR3 length: 13 residues. The CDR3 region is CASSLDGNQPQHF. The CDR3 nucleotides read TGTGCCAGCAGTTTAGACGGGAATCAGCCCCAGCATTTT.

In its sample, this clonotype was seen a few times. The chain recombines TRBV20-1 with TRBJ2-3; 9 positions agree with TRBD2. The CDR3 consists of 15 residues. V shed 6 bases and J 4 bases; nucleotides not matched to a gene: 11. CDR1 and CDR2 from the germline V gene are DFQATT and SNEGSKA (reference sequence). The CDR3 region is CSAPLASGAADTQYF. The CDR3 nucleotides are TGCAGTGCCCCGCTGGCTAGCGGGGCGGCAGATACGCAGTATTTT.

The V call is TRBV12-3 or TRBV12-4, the J call TRBJ1-4, with 9 bases identical to TRBD1. This CDR3 is built from 15 residues. J gave up 8 bases and V 3 bases, and 7 bases lay outside the gene matches. The DNA for the CDR3 is TGTGCCAGCAGTTTCAACAGGGGGCTAGAGGAAAAACTGTTTTTT. Protein: CASSFNRGLEEKLFF.

This chain links TRBV28 with TRBJ2-1; the D is unclear. This CDR3 is 14 amino acids long. Germline-derived CDR1 and CDR2 are MDHEN and SYDVKM. V lost 5 bases to trimming and J lost 9 bases, with 17 bases between them. The CDR3 region is CASSPGWGKGEQFF. The DNA of the CDR3 is TGTGCCAGCAGTCCGGGTTGGGGTAAGGGTGAGCAGTTCTTC.

The chain has TRBV12-3 or TRBV12-4 and TRBJ2-5, with D perhaps matching TRBD2 (5 bases). Trimming stripped 1 base from V and 9 bases from J, with 12 bases between. The CDR3 contains 13 residues. In nucleotides, the CDR3 is TGTGCCAGCAGTTTAGGCGGGCGGGCCTCCCAGTACTTC. This encodes CASSLGGRASQYF.

This clonotype was observed at least ten times. A junction end diverges from the germline sequence, so it may reflect a read error. This chain's CDR3 is CASSGTSTDTQYF. The CDR3 coding sequence is TGTGCCAGCTCGGGGACAAGCACAGATACGCAGTATTTT. This chain uses TRBV5-1 with TRBJ2-3; possible D gene TRBD1, 6 bases. The germline CDR1 and CDR2 sequences are SGHRS and YFSETQ. The CDR3 sequence is 13 residues long.

The CDR3 coding sequence is TGCGCCAGCAGCTCCCACGTCGGGACCGTCAGCTCCTACGAGCAGTACTTC. Translation gives CASSSHVGTVSSYEQYF. The chain employs TRBV5-1 and TRBJ2-7; D might be TRBD1 or TRBD2, each matching 5 bases. CDR1 is SGHRS, CDR2 YFSETQ, per germline. This CDR3 is built from 17 residues. The V end was cut by 3 bases, the J end by 0 bases, with 19 bases between.

The chain is built from TRBV7-9 and TRBJ2-1; no clear D gene. The CDR3 spans 14 residues. With 3 bases removed from V and 4 bases from J, the gap between germline ends came to 10 bases. Germline lookup yields CDR1 SEHNR and CDR2 FQNEAQ (reference sequence). The CDR3 here is CASSFRASYNEQFF. In DNA form, the CDR3 reads TGTGCCAGCAGCTTCAGAGCGTCTTACAATGAGCAGTTCTTC. Drawing the rest from reference TRBV7-9 and TRBJ2-1, the complete variable domain is DTGVSQNPRHKITKRGQNVTFRCDPISEHNRLYWYRQTLGQGPEFLTYFQNEAQLEKSRLLSDRFSAERPKGSFSTLEIQRTEQGDSAMYLCASSFRASYNEQFFGPGTRLTVL.

The rearrangement links TRBV12-3 or TRBV12-4 to TRBJ2-7; the match to TRBD2 covers 8 bases. The CDR3 runs 14 residues. The J segment lost 2 bases and the V segment lost 7 bases, leaving 7 bases of the junction unmatched. CDR3 sequence (DNA): TGTGCCAGCACGAAAGGTAGCGGGGCCTACGAGCAGTACTTC. It encodes CASTKGSGAYEQYF.

This clonotype turned up a few times. The V gene is TRBV4-2, the J gene TRBJ2-1; 12 bases map to TRBD2. In germline, CDR1 is LGHNA, CDR2 YNFKEQ. V trimming: 4 bases; J trimming: 0 bases; junction bases outside the gene matches: 1. The CDR3 has 16 amino acids. The CDR3 region is CASSPSGGGSYNEQFF. The CDR3 DNA follows: TGTGCCAGCAGCCCTAGCGGGGGGGGCTCCTACAATGAGCAGTTCTTC.

A few counts support this clonotype. The rearrangement uses TRBV12-3 or TRBV12-4 and TRBJ1-4; maybe TRBD1 (6 bases). The CDR3 has 14 residues. V dropped 6 bases and J dropped 3 bases, with 11 bases sitting between them. CDR3 loop: CASRLNRANEKLFF. In DNA form, the CDR3 reads TGTGCCAGCAGGTTAAACAGGGCTAATGAAAAACTGTTTTTT.

The chain joins TRBV29-1 to TRBJ2-5; 9 bases line up with TRBD1. The CDR3 is made up of 12 amino acids. J gave up 5 bases and V 7 bases, and 5 bases lay outside the gene matches. CDR1 is SQVTM, CDR2 ANQGSEA, per germline. In DNA form, the CDR3 reads TGCAGCGGGGGGACAGGGAGGGAGACCCAGTACTTC. Protein: CSGGTGRETQYF.

This clonotype appeared a few times. This rearrangement joins TRBV6-5 to TRBJ2-6; D remains unclear. Germline assignment: CDR1 MNHEY and CDR2 SVGAGI. This CDR3 contains 15 residues. Deletions cut 4 bases from V and 4 bases from J, with 11 bases between. For the CDR3, the DNA is TGTGCCAGCAGTTGGCAGTCTAGAGGGGCCAACGTCCTGACTTTC. Protein product: CASSWQSRGANVLTF.

The chain couples TRBV5-5 to TRBJ2-3, with D maybe TRBD2 (6 bases). Trimming cost V 3 bases and J 6 bases, with 14 bases left between them. The CDR3 is 14 residues long. Germline-derived CDR1 and CDR2 are SGHKS and YYEKEE (reference sequence). In nucleotides, the CDR3 is TGTGCCAGCAGCTCCCCGGAGGGAACGGATACGCAGTATTTT. Its translation is CASSSPEGTDTQYF.

This clonotype was counted only a few times. The chain's CDR3 is CSATGGVETQYF. The DNA of the CDR3 is TGCAGTGCAACAGGGGGCGTGGAGACCCAGTACTTC. V usage is TRBV20-1 and J usage is TRBJ2-5; 9 bases line up with TRBD1. The V segment lost 6 bases and the J segment 5 bases; nucleotides outside the gene matches: 4. Looked up from germline, CDR1 is DFQATT and CDR2 is SNEGSKA (reference sequence). The CDR3 runs to 12 residues.

This clonotype turned up a few times. The chain carries TRBV7-9 and TRBJ1-3; a weak D match, TRBD1 (5 bases). This CDR3 comprises 16 residues. Germline V gives CDR1 SEHNR, CDR2 FQNEAQ (reference sequence). The V gene lost 2 bases and the J gene lost 0 bases, with 11 bases spanning the gap. CDR3 in amino acids: CASSLQGVLSGNTIYF. The CDR3 region has the DNA TGTGCCAGCAGCTTACAAGGGGTCCTCTCTGGAAACACCATATATTTT.

This clonotype was picked up many times. V usage is TRBV12-3 or TRBV12-4 and J usage is TRBJ2-7; 9 bases match TRBD1. The CDR3 extends over 14 amino acids. Trimming removed 5 bases from V and 2 bases from J; junction bases left unmatched: 4. The CDR3 region has the DNA TGTGCCAGCAGTCTAAGACAGGGGGCCTACGAGCAGTACTTC. Its protein product is CASSLRQGAYEQYF.

J is TRBJ1-1 and V is TRBV20-1; no clear D. CDR3 length: 11 amino acids. CDR1 DFQATT and CDR2 SNEGSKA come from the germline V gene (reference sequence). Trimming shortened V by 6 bases and J by 2 bases, and 7 bases separated the two germline ends. The CDR3 nucleotides are TGCAGTGCCCTAAAAAACACTGAAGCTTTCTTT. The encoded protein is CSALKNTEAFF.

The sample holds a few counts of this clonotype. The V call is TRBV20-1, the J call TRBJ2-2; 12 nucleotides match TRBD2. The V gene's germline CDR1 is DFQATT and CDR2 SNEGSKA (reference sequence). The CDR3 totals 15 residues. The J segment lost 6 bases and the V segment lost 6 bases, leaving 8 bases of the junction unmatched. The CDR3 is CSAYTSGGTAGELFF. CDR3 nucleotides: TGCAGTGCCTATACTAGCGGGGGGACGGCCGGGGAGCTGTTTTTT.

This clonotype was counted between two and nine times. The J gene is TRBJ2-5, the V gene TRBV2; D is perhaps TRBD1 (6 bases). The CDR3 has 15 residues. Germline CDR1 is SNHLY and CDR2 is FYNNEI. V shed 5 bases and J shed 5 bases, with 18 bases lying between them. CDR3 bases: TGTGCCAGCAGTCGAAAACTACAGGGTATTGAGACCCAGTACTTC. Translation: CASSRKLQGIETQYF.

This clonotype appeared a few times. The chain recombines TRBV5-1 with TRBJ2-2; D may correspond to TRBD1 or TRBD2 (5 bases each). Per the germline V gene, CDR1 is SGHRS and CDR2 is YFSETQ. The V end lost 4 bases, the J end lost 6 bases, and 13 bases lay between the germline ends. CDR3 size: 14 residues. The CDR3 here is CASSLAGTAGELFF. CDR3 DNA: TGCGCCAGCAGCCTTGCAGGGACCGCCGGGGAGCTGTTTTTT.

V usage is TRBV5-8 and J usage is TRBJ1-1, with no clear D. The V end lost 1 base, the J end lost 6 bases, and 19 bases lay between the germline ends. The CDR3 runs 16 residues. Germline-derived CDR1 and CDR2 are SGHTS and YDEGEE. DNA of the CDR3: TGTGCCAGCAGCTTGATTTCCACAATCAGATATCCTGAAGCTTTCTTT. Translating it yields CASSLISTIRYPEAFF.

The V call is TRBV19, the J call TRBJ2-6; tentatively, D is TRBD2 (6 bases). Trimming removed 9 bases from V and 1 base from J, with 19 bases in between. The CDR3 consists of 17 residues. Germline CDR1 reads LNHDA; CDR2 reads SQIVND (reference sequence). The CDR3 spells CASSRGGSRSGANVLTF. CDR3 sequence (DNA): TGTGCCAGCAGTCGTGGGGGGTCTCGGTCTGGGGCCAACGTCCTGACTTTC.

The chain couples TRBV20-1 to TRBJ2-7, with D perhaps TRBD2 (5 bases). The CDR3 sequence is 15 residues long. The germline V gene encodes CDR1 DFQATT and CDR2 SNEGSKA (reference sequence). Trimming cost V 0 bases and J 2 bases, with 14 bases left between them. CDR3 residues: CSARDLKTTTYEQYF. The CDR3 coding sequence is TGCAGTGCTAGAGATCTGAAGACTACAACCTACGAGCAGTACTTC.

This chain connects TRBV6-2 or TRBV6-3 to TRBJ1-5, with 9 bases aligning to TRBD1. J lost 6 bases, V lost 4 bases, and 4 bases had no gene match. The V gene's germline CDR1 is MNHEY and CDR2 SVGEGT. The CDR3 runs 14 residues. DNA of the CDR3: TGTGCCAGCAGTTTTAACAGGGGGCCTCAGCCCCAGCATTTT. It codes for CASSFNRGPQPQHF.